This entry concerns a single TCR beta chain. What it binds is not known. These data come from a study of cytomegalovirus exposure and HLA in healthy donors. General observations from the study: A classifier reportedly called cytomegalovirus status with high sensitivity and specificity. First-cohort TCR clusters were later found to tend to co-occur in the 120 validation repertoires.

Sequencing was performed with immunoSEQ multiplex PCR; in TCRdb, only in-frame clones are kept and a portion is missing. The sample yields around 120,000 clones, around nine tenths seen once. The CDR3 has 23 residues. What was sequenced was PBMCs. The gene calls are TRBV21-1 and TRBJ1-6. TRBV21-1 is described as a pseudogene. This TCR came from a woman under 30 in good health and CMV-seronegative. The chain's CDR3 is CASSKRFPEDQTPPRGYNSPLHF. In DNA, the CDR3 is TGTGCCAGCAGCAAAAGGTTCCCGGAGGACCAGACCCCCCCCAGAGGTTATAATTCACCCCTCCACTTT.